The present T cell receptor (beta chain) was sequenced within a study of patients and donors after allogeneic stem cell transplantation. TCRdb reanalysed the RT-PCR reads using MiXCR and keeps one entry per CDR3 protein. The sample lists about 160,000 distinct CDR3 sequences; approximately 30% were seen once. This clonotype was detected only a few times. The CDR3 covers 14 residues. In germline, CDR1 is KGHSH, CDR2 LQKENI. V was clipped by 4 bases and J by 4 bases; unmatched bases: 2. Sequences were obtained from blood, either unsorted or a sorted T cell fraction (not recorded which). The rearrangement links TRBV18 to TRBJ1-5, with 9 bases identical to TRBD1. This TCR was recovered from a human donor who was either an allogeneic HSCT recipient or a stem cell or donor lymphocyte infusion donor (not recorded which). It is not recorded whose cells these are; they may come from a transplant donor. Written as DNA, the CDR3 is TGTGCCAGCTCACGGGACAGGGCTAATCAGCCCCAGCATTTT. It yields the protein CASSRDRANQPQHF.